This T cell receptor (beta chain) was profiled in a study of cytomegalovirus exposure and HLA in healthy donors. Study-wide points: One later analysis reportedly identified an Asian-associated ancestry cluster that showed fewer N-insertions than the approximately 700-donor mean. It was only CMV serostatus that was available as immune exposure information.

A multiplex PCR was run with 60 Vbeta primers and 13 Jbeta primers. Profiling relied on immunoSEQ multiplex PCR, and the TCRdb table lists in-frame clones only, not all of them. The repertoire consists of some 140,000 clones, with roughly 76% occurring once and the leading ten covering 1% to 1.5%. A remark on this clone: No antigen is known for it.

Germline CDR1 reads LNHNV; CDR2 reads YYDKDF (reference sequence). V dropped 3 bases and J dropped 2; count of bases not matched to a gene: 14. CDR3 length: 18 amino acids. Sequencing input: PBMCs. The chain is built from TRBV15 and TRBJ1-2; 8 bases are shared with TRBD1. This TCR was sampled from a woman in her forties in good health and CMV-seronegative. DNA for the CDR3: TGTGCCACCAGCAGCGACAGCATTTTGGACAGGGAAAACTATGGCTACACCTTC. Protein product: CATSSDSILDRENYGYTF.